This T cell receptor (beta chain) was captured by sequencing in a study of PD-1 blockade in classical Hodgkin lymphoma. Notes on the study in general: What caused the repertoire differences, perhaps disease activity or prior therapy, remains undefined. Significantly greater TCR diversity emerged by C4D1 in CD4+ cells but not CD8+ cells.

The V and J ends lost 6 bases and 6 bases, in that order; junction bases with no gene match: 8. The germline CDR1 and CDR2 sequences are MRHNA and SNTAGT. There are 14 residues in the CDR3. Some clones are missing from TCRdb's copy, which holds only in-frame ones; the method was immunoSEQ multiplex PCR. The table lists 10,000 to 15,000 clones, roughly 76% of them singletons. Brentuximab vedotin exposure varied among the patients, all of whom had relapsed after autologous stem cell transplantation. As concerns this clone: Its antigen is still unknown.

Here the sequenced sample was peripheral blood mononuclear cells (PBMCs), taken at baseline. The gene calls are TRBV6-4 and TRBJ2-3; TRBD2 matches at 8 bases. The sequence derives from a human donor with classical Hodgkin lymphoma. The CDR3 DNA is TGTGCCAGCAGCCTCGGGACTAGGGAGGATACGCAGTATTTT. It codes for CASSLGTREDTQYF.